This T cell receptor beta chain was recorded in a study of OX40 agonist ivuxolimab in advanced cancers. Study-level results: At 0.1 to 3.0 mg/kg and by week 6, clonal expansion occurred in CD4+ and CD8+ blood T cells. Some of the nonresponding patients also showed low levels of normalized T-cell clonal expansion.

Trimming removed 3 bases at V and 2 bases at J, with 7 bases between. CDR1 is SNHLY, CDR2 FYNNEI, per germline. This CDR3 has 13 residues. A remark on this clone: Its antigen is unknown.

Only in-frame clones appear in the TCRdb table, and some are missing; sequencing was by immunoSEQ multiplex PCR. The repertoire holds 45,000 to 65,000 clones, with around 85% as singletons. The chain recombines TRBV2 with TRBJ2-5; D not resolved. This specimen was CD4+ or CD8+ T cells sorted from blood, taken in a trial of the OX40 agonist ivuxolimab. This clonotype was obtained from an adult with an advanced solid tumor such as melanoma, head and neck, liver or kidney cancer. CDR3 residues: CASSEYLQETQYF. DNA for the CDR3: TGTGCCAGCAGTGAGTACCTGCAAGAGACCCAGTACTTC.